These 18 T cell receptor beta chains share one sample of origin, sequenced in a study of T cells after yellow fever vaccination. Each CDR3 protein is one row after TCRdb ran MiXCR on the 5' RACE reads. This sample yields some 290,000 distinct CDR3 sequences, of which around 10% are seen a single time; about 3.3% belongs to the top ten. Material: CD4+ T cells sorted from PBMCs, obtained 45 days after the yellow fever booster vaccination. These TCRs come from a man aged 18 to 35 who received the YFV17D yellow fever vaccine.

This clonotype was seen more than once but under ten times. In nucleotides, the CDR3 is TGTGCCAGCAGCCCCACCGGGACTAGCAACACAGATACGCAGTATTTT. Its translation: CASSPTGTSNTDTQYF. This sequence joins TRBV5-6 and TRBJ2-3, with TRBD2 matching 9 bases. The CDR3 totals 16 residues. Germline loops: CDR1 SGHDT, CDR2 YYEEEE. Trimming cost V 4 bases and J 2 bases; bases outside gene matches: 8.

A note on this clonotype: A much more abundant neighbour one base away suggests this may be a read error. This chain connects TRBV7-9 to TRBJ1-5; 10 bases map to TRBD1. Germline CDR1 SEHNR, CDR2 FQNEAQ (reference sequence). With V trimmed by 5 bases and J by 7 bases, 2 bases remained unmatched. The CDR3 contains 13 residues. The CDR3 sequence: CASSGQGGQPQHF. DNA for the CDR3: TGTGCCAGCAGCGGACAGGGGGGACAGCCCCAGCATTTT.

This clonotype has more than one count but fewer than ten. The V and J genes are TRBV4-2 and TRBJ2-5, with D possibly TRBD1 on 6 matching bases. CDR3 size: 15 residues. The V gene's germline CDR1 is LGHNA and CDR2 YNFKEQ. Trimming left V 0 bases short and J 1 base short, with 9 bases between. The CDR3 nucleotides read TGTGCCAGCAGCCAAGAAACAGGGATCCAAGAGACCCAGTACTTC. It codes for CASSQETGIQETQYF.

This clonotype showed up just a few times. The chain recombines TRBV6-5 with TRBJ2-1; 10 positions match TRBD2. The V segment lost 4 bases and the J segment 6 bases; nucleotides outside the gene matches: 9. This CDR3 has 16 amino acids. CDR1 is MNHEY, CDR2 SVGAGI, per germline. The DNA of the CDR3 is TGTGCCAGCAGTTCGGAGGGGACTAGCGCACTCAATGAGCAGTTCTTC. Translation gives CASSSEGTSALNEQFF.

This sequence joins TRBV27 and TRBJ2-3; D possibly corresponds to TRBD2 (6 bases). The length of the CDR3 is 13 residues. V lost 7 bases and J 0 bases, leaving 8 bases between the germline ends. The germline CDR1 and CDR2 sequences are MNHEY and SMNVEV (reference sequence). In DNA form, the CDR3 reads TGTGCCAGCACGGGACTCAGCACAGATACGCAGTATTTT. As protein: CASTGLSTDTQYF.

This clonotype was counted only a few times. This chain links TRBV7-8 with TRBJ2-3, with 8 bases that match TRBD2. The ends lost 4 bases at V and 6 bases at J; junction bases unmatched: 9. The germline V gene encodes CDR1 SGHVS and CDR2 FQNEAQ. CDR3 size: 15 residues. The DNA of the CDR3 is TGTGCCAGCAGCTCTCGGGGGCGGGGGGATGATACGCAGTATTTT. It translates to CASSSRGRGDDTQYF.

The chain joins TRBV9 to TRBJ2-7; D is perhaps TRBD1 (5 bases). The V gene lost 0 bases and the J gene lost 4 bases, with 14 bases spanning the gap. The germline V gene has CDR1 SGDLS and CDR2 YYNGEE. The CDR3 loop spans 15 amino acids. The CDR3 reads CASSVDVRQGYEQYF. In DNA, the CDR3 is TGTGCCAGCAGCGTAGACGTCCGGCAGGGTTACGAGCAGTACTTC.

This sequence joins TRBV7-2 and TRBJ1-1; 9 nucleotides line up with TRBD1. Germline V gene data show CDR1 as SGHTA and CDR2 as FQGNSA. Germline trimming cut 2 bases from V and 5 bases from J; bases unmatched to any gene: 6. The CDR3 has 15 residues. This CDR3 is CASSLTTGGRTEAFF. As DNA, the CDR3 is TGTGCCAGCAGCTTAACAACAGGGGGCAGGACTGAAGCTTTCTTT.

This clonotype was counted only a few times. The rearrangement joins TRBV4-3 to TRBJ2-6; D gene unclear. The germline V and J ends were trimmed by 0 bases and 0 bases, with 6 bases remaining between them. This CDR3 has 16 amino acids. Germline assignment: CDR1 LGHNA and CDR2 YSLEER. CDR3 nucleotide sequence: TGCGCCAGCAGCCAAGATTACAGCTCTGGGGCCAACGTCCTGACTTTC. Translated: CASSQDYSSGANVLTF.

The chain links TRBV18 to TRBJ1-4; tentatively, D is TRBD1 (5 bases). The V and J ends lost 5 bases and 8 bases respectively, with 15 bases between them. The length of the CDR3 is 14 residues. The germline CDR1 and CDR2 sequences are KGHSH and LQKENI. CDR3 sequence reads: CASSYTGSKEKLFF. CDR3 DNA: TGTGCCAGCTCATACACAGGATCGAAAGAAAAACTGTTTTTT.

This CDR3 reads CASSSPGLRDTQYF. The CDR3 nucleotides are TGTGCCAGCAGCTCCCCCGGCCTCCGGGATACGCAGTATTTT. V is TRBV5-4 and J is TRBJ2-3; D remains unclear. The V end was cut by 3 bases, the J end by 6 bases, with 14 bases between. Germline lookup yields CDR1 SGHNT and CDR2 YYREEE (reference sequence). CDR3 length: 14 residues. Full variable domain (remainder filled in from reference TRBV5-4 and TRBJ2-3): ETGVTQSPTHLIKTRGQQVTLRCSSQSGHNTVSWYQQALGQGPQFIFQYYREEENGRGNFPPRFSGLQFPNYSSELNVNALELDDSALYLCASSSPGLRDTQYFGPGTRLTVL.

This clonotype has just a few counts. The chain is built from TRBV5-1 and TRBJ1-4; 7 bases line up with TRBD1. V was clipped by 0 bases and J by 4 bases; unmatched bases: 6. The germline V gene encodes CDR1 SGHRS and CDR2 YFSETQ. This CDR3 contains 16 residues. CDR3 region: CASSLDGQALNEKLFF. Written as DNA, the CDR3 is TGCGCCAGCAGCTTGGACGGACAGGCTCTTAATGAAAAACTGTTTTTT.

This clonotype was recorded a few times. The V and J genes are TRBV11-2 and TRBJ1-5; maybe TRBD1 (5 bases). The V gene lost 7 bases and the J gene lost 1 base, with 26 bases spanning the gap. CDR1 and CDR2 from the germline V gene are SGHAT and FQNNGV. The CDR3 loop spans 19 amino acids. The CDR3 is CASTLNGREYMGSNQPQHF. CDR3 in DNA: TGTGCCAGCACCCTTAACGGCAGGGAGTATATGGGGAGCAATCAGCCCCAGCATTTT.

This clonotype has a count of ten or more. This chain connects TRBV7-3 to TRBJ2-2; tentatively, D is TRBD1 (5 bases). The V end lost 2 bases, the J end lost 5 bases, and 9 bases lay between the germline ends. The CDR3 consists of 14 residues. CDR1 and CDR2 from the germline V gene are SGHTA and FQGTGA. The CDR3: CASSLVGLTGELFF. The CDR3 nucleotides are TGTGCCAGCAGCTTAGTGGGGCTAACCGGGGAGCTGTTTTTT.

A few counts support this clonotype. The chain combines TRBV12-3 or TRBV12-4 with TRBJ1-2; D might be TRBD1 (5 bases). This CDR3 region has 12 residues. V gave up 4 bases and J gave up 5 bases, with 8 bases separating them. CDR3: CASSWDPYGYTF. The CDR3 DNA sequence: TGTGCCAGCAGTTGGGACCCATATGGCTACACCTTC.

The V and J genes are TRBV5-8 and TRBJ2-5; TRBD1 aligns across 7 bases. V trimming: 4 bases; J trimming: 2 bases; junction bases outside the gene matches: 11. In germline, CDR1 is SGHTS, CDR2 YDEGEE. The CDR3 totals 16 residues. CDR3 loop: CASSRTIGGLQETQYF. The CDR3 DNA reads TGTGCCAGCAGCCGGACGATAGGGGGCCTTCAAGAGACCCAGTACTTC.

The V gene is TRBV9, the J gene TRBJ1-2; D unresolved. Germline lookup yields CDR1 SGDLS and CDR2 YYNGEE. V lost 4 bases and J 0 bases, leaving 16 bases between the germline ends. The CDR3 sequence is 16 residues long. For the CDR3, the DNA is TGTGCCAGCAGCATCTCCTCCGGGTCCTCTAACTATGGCTACACCTTC. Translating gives CASSISSGSSNYGYTF.

CDR3 amino acids: CASSSLPGQGSRGTEAFF. The DNA for the CDR3 is TGTGCCAGCAGTTCGCTTCCGGGACAGGGATCCAGGGGCACTGAAGCTTTCTTT. This chain links TRBV6-6 with TRBJ1-1; TRBD1 matches at 9 bases. Germline values: CDR1 MNHNY, CDR2 SVGAGI (reference sequence). The CDR3 contains 18 residues. V was clipped by 4 bases and J by 4 bases; unmatched bases: 16.